The 4 T cell receptor beta chains given below trace back to one sample, sequenced in a study of spatial heterogeneity in lung cancer. Sample time point: sample taken at primary tumor resection. Their antigens are not known. Study-level results: Within tumors, counts of expanded alpha and beta TCRs tracked tumor mutation counts.

Each CDR3 protein is one row after TCRdb ran MiXCR on the 5' RACE reads. The table has around 12,000 distinct CDR3 sequences, about 5% seen once. Sequencing was performed on lung tumor tissue, taken at surgery. The receptor set was obtained from a male donor with early-stage non-small cell lung cancer.

Judged by abundance, this clonotype is medium-sized. The rearrangement uses TRBV24-1 and TRBJ2-1; D is tentatively TRBD1 or TRBD2 (5 bases each). Trimming pared 9 bases from V and 6 bases from J, leaving 11 bases between. Germline lookup yields CDR1 KGHDR and CDR2 SFDVKD. The CDR3 covers 12 residues. The CDR3 here is CATRGEFNEQFF. The DNA of the CDR3 is TGTGCCACCCGGGGCGAATTCAATGAGCAGTTCTTC.

This clonotype was counted ten times or more. The chain uses TRBV20-1 and TRBJ2-3; 8 bases align to TRBD2. With 5 bases clipped from V and 0 bases from J, the junction kept 10 bases outside the gene matches. The CDR3 is made up of 16 amino acids. Per the germline V gene, CDR1 is DFQATT and CDR2 is SNEGSKA (reference sequence). The CDR3 here is CSARPSGLISTDTQYF. As DNA, the CDR3 is TGCAGTGCTCGACCTAGCGGGTTAATCAGCACAGATACGCAGTATTTT.

The table lists this clonotype with many counts. The chain uses TRBV7-3 and TRBJ2-3; 8 positions agree with TRBD2. V was clipped by 6 bases and J by 3 bases; unmatched bases: 8. The CDR3 is 15 amino acids. From germline, CDR1 is SGHTA and CDR2 FQGTGA. CDR3 residues: CASRKSGSGTDTQYF. As DNA, the CDR3 is TGTGCCAGCAGAAAGAGCGGGAGTGGGACAGATACGCAGTATTTT.

In this sample, this clonotype turned up many times. V usage is TRBV7-6 and J usage is TRBJ2-1; no reliable D call. This CDR3 is 14 amino acids long. Germline CDR1 and CDR2: SGHVS and FNYEAQ. Trimming stripped 7 bases from V and 0 bases from J, with 10 bases between. The CDR3: CASTHSSSYNEQFF. Here the CDR3 DNA reads TGTGCCAGCACCCACTCGAGCTCCTACAATGAGCAGTTCTTC. Based on the CDR3 plus reference TRBV7-6 and TRBJ2-1, the full variable domain is GAGVSQSPRYKVTKRGQDVALRCDPISGHVSLYWYRQALGQGPEFLTYFNYEAQQDKSGLPNDRFSAERPEGSISTLTIQRTEQRDSAMYRCASTHSSSYNEQFFGPGTRLTVL.